A selection of T cell receptor beta chains follows, all from one sample in a study of shared clonotypes between healthy human individuals. Method: immunoSEQ multiplex PCR; TCRdb's copy keeps in-frame clones and lacks some. In the table there are 800,000 to 1,200,000 clones, more than 75% of which are singletons. The sample taken for sequencing was memory CD4+ T cells from PBMCs. The receptors derive from a man between 18 and 35 years old in good health. Some clones in this sample may be carry-over from other donors' samples. The CDR3 runs from the conserved cysteine through the conserved F or W. D genes are given only for firm matches. Clone sizes are given selectively: once, few, many, or a class where the clone is expanded.

d_gene: .
len: 11
j_gene: TRBJ2-7
v_gene: TRBV6-1
abundance: .
CDR3nt: TGTGCCAGCAGGGAAGGAAGAGAGCAGTACTTC
CDR3aa: CASREGREQYF

d_gene: .
len: 13
j_gene: TRBJ1-2
v_gene: TRBV15
abundance: .
CDR3nt: TGTGCCACCAGCAGTGGTCGTGTCTATGGCTACACCTTC
CDR3aa: CATSSGRVYGYTF

d_gene: TRBD1
len: 17
j_gene: TRBJ1-1
v_gene: TRBV14
abundance: .
CDR3nt: TGTGCCAGCAGCCAAGTCGGGGACAGGTCCCAAAACACTGAAGCTTTCTTT
CDR3aa: CASSQVGDRSQNTEAFF

d_gene: .
len: 13
j_gene: TRBJ1-2
v_gene: TRBV7-9
abundance: .
CDR3nt: TGTGCCAGCAGCTTCCAAGGGGCCTATGGCTACACCTTC
CDR3aa: CASSFQGAYGYTF

d_gene: .
len: 13
j_gene: TRBJ2-7
v_gene: TRBV2
abundance: .
CDR3nt: TGTGCCAGCAGTGCCGGGGGACGCTACGAGCAGTACTTC
CDR3aa: CASSAGGRYEQYF

d_gene: .
len: 14
j_gene: TRBJ1-2
v_gene: TRBV18
abundance: .
CDR3nt: TGTGCCAGCTCGCTCTCTCCCGGGACTAGCGGCTACACCTTC
CDR3aa: CASSLSPGTSGYTF

d_gene: .
len: 12
j_gene: TRBJ2-7
v_gene: TRBV5-5
abundance: .
CDR3nt: TGTGCCAGCAGCCTGACAGGCTACGAGCAGTACTTC
CDR3aa: CASSLTGYEQYF

d_gene: TRBD2
len: 18
j_gene: TRBJ2-3
v_gene: TRBV15
abundance: .
CDR3nt: TGTGCCACCAGCAGAGGGGGGTTCGTAGCGGGAGTGAAGGATACGCAGTATTTT
CDR3aa: CATSRGGFVAGVKDTQYF

d_gene: .
len: 17
j_gene: TRBJ1-4
v_gene: TRBV4-1
abundance: .
CDR3nt: TGCGCCAGCAGCCAAGGCTGGTCAGGGGCCACTAATGAAAAACTGTTTTTT
CDR3aa: CASSQGWSGATNEKLFF

d_gene: .
len: 10
j_gene: TRBJ2-5
v_gene: TRBV30
abundance: .
CDR3nt: TGTGCCTGGGCCCAAAAGACCCAGTACTTC
CDR3aa: CAWAQKTQYF

d_gene: TRBD1
len: 16
j_gene: TRBJ1-5
v_gene: TRBV6-6
abundance: .
CDR3nt: TGTGCCAGCAGTTACCGGGGACAGGGGGCCGGCCAGCCCCAGCATTTT
CDR3aa: CASSYRGQGAGQPQHF

d_gene: .
len: 14
j_gene: TRBJ2-7
v_gene: TRBV9
abundance: .
CDR3nt: TGTGCCAGCAGCGTAGACAGCCGCCCTTACGAGCAGTACTTC
CDR3aa: CASSVDSRPYEQYF

d_gene: .
len: 15
j_gene: TRBJ1-5
v_gene: TRBV5-8
abundance: .
CDR3nt: TGTGCCAGCAGCTCATCGGGACTGAACAATCAGCCCCAGCATTTT
CDR3aa: CASSSSGLNNQPQHF

d_gene: .
len: 16
j_gene: TRBJ2-2
v_gene: TRBV7-9
abundance: .
CDR3nt: TGTGCCAGCAGCCCCTTTGTGGTTCTTATAACCGGGGAGCTGTTTTTT
CDR3aa: CASSPFVVLITGELFF

d_gene: TRBD1
len: 14
j_gene: TRBJ2-7
v_gene: TRBV2
abundance: .
CDR3nt: TGTGCCAGCATTCCCGGGACAGGGGGCTACGAGCAGTACTTC
CDR3aa: CASIPGTGGYEQYF

d_gene: .
len: 12
j_gene: TRBJ2-3
v_gene: TRBV9
abundance: .
CDR3nt: TGTGCCAGCAGCGTAGTGGGAGATACGCAGTATTTT
CDR3aa: CASSVVGDTQYF

d_gene: .
len: 13
j_gene: TRBJ2-5
v_gene: TRBV19
abundance: .
CDR3nt: TGTGCCAGTACACGGAGGGATCAAGAGACCCAGTACTTC
CDR3aa: CASTRRDQETQYF

d_gene: .
len: 13
j_gene: TRBJ2-5
v_gene: TRBV29-1
abundance: .
CDR3nt: TGCAGCGTTGGACTACAAAGTGGTGAGACCCAGTACTTC
CDR3aa: CSVGLQSGETQYF

d_gene: TRBD1
len: 15
j_gene: TRBJ2-3
v_gene: TRBV7-8
abundance: .
CDR3nt: TGTGCCAGCAGCTTAGCGGGACAGGGGGCAGATACGCAGTATTTT
CDR3aa: CASSLAGQGADTQYF

d_gene: .
len: 15
j_gene: TRBJ2-7
v_gene: TRBV6-5
abundance: .
CDR3nt: TGTGCCAGCAGAAAACCGACAGTTAACGGCTACGAGCAGTACTTC
CDR3aa: CASRKPTVNGYEQYF

d_gene: .
len: 15
j_gene: TRBJ1-1
v_gene: TRBV11-2
abundance: .
CDR3nt: TGTGCCAGCAGCCTAAACGCAGGGATGAGCACTGAAGCTTTCTTT
CDR3aa: CASSLNAGMSTEAFF

d_gene: TRBD2
len: 17
j_gene: TRBJ2-2
v_gene: TRBV7-6
abundance: once
CDR3nt: TGTGCCAGCAGCTTAGGAACAGCGGGAGGGGGCACCGGGGAGCTGTTTTTT
CDR3aa: CASSLGTAGGGTGELFF

d_gene: .
len: 13
j_gene: TRBJ1-2
v_gene: TRBV6-5
abundance: .
CDR3nt: TGTGCCAGCAAAACCGGGACCCGGGGTGGCTACACCTTC
CDR3aa: CASKTGTRGGYTF

d_gene: TRBD2
len: 15
j_gene: TRBJ2-2
v_gene: TRBV5-1
abundance: .
CDR3nt: TGCGCCAGCAGCTTCCTAGCGGGATCCGACGGGGAGCTGTTTTTT
CDR3aa: CASSFLAGSDGELFF

d_gene: .
len: 17
j_gene: TRBJ2-6
v_gene: TRBV19
abundance: .
CDR3nt: TGTGCCAGTAGTTCCTGGGCCGGGATGGCTGGGGCCAACGTCCTGACTTTC
CDR3aa: CASSSWAGMAGANVLTF

d_gene: TRBD1
len: 14
j_gene: TRBJ2-3
v_gene: TRBV7-3
abundance: .
CDR3nt: TGTGCCAGCAGCTCAACAGGGGGCGGAGATACGCAGTATTTT
CDR3aa: CASSSTGGGDTQYF

d_gene: .
len: 11
j_gene: TRBJ1-4
v_gene: TRBV2
abundance: few
CDR3nt: TGTGCCAGCAGTGACTATGAAAAACTGTTTTTT
CDR3aa: CASSDYEKLFF

d_gene: TRBD1
len: 13
j_gene: TRBJ1-1
v_gene: TRBV29-1
abundance: .
CDR3nt: TGCAGCGTTGGAGACAGGGCTGGGACTGAAGCTTTCTTT
CDR3aa: CSVGDRAGTEAFF

d_gene: TRBD2
len: 15
j_gene: TRBJ2-2
v_gene: TRBV2
abundance: few
CDR3nt: TGTGCCAGCGCTGGGACTAGCGGGGCCACCGGGGAGCTGTTTTTT
CDR3aa: CASAGTSGATGELFF

d_gene: TRBD2
len: 17
j_gene: TRBJ2-3
v_gene: TRBV9
abundance: .
CDR3nt: TGTGCCAGCAGCGCTTCCGGGACTAGCGGGATCACAGATACGCAGTATTTT
CDR3aa: CASSASGTSGITDTQYF

d_gene: .
len: 16
j_gene: TRBJ2-1
v_gene: TRBV9
abundance: .
CDR3nt: TGTGCCAGCAGCCCCATCCCCCCGGGAGCTAACAATGAGCAGTTCTTC
CDR3aa: CASSPIPPGANNEQFF

d_gene: .
len: 14
j_gene: TRBJ1-3
v_gene: TRBV5-1
abundance: once
CDR3nt: TGCGCCAGCAGCCCCTTGGGTTCTGGAAACACCATATATTTT
CDR3aa: CASSPLGSGNTIYF

d_gene: TRBD1
len: 15
j_gene: TRBJ1-2
v_gene: TRBV7-9
abundance: .
CDR3nt: TGTGCCAGCAGCCCCACCGGGACAGCCGGCTTTGGCTACACCTTC
CDR3aa: CASSPTGTAGFGYTF

d_gene: .
len: 14
j_gene: TRBJ1-2
v_gene: TRBV5-1
abundance: once
CDR3nt: TGCGCCAGCAGCTCCCAAACAGGGAACTATGGCTACACCTTC
CDR3aa: CASSSQTGNYGYTF

d_gene: .
len: 12
j_gene: TRBJ1-1
v_gene: TRBV30
abundance: .
CDR3nt: TGTGCCTGGGCTATTATAGACACTGAAGCTTTCTTT
CDR3aa: CAWAIIDTEAFF

d_gene: .
len: 15
j_gene: TRBJ1-2
v_gene: TRBV6-1
abundance: .
CDR3nt: TGTGCCAGCAGTGAAGGCGGACACCTAAACTATGGCTACACCTTC
CDR3aa: CASSEGGHLNYGYTF

d_gene: .
len: 15
j_gene: TRBJ2-1
v_gene: TRBV28
abundance: few
CDR3nt: TGTGCCAGCAGTTTCTCACGAGAATTTAGCAATGAGCAGTTCTTC
CDR3aa: CASSFSREFSNEQFF

d_gene: TRBD1
len: 14
j_gene: TRBJ1-1
v_gene: TRBV7-9
abundance: few
CDR3nt: TGTGCCAGCAGCTTGACAGGGGTGAACACTGAAGCTTTCTTT
CDR3aa: CASSLTGVNTEAFF

d_gene: .
len: 14
j_gene: TRBJ2-7
v_gene: TRBV9
abundance: .
CDR3nt: TGTGCCAGCAGCGCATTTACCCCTTGGGGCGAGCAGTACTTC
CDR3aa: CASSAFTPWGEQYF

d_gene: .
len: 14
j_gene: TRBJ1-3
v_gene: TRBV30
abundance: once
CDR3nt: TGTGCCTGGGGAGTCGGGATTACTGGAAACACCATATATTTT
CDR3aa: CAWGVGITGNTIYF

d_gene: .
len: 13
j_gene: TRBJ1-1
v_gene: TRBV6-5
abundance: .
CDR3nt: TGTGCCAGCAGTTACAAAAGCTACACTGAAGCTTTCTTT
CDR3aa: CASSYKSYTEAFF

d_gene: TRBD2
len: 17
j_gene: TRBJ2-7
v_gene: TRBV30
abundance: .
CDR3nt: TGTGCCTGGAGTCCCGCCTGGACTAGCAGTGTCGGCTACGAGCAGTACTTC
CDR3aa: CAWSPAWTSSVGYEQYF